This TCR beta chain was sequenced in a study of control samples from healthy donors and cancer patients. Using immunoSEQ multiplex PCR, the repertoire was profiled, and TCRdb retains in-frame clones only, with some absent. The table lists under 200,000 clones, less than 95% of them singletons. V gave up 2 bases and J gave up 0 bases; unmatched junction bases: 11. Germline loops: CDR1 SGHVS, CDR2 FQNEAQ. This CDR3 has 18 residues. Sequencing was done on a sample of PBMCs. The V call is TRBV7-8, the J call TRBJ2-7; the match to TRBD2 covers 9 bases. The receptor was isolated from a man in his fifties or sixties with colorectal cancer. The CDR3 region has the DNA TGTGCCAGCAGCTTATCCCAGCGGGGGGCCGAAATCTCCTACGAGCAGTACTTC. Residues: CASSLSQRGAEISYEQYF. Full variable domain (rest looked up from reference TRBV7-8 and TRBJ2-7): GAGVSQSPRYKVAKRGQDVALRCDPISGHVSLFWYQQALGQGPEFLTYFQNEAQLDKSGLPSDRFFAERPEGSVSTLKIQRTQQEDSAVYLCASSLSQRGAEISYEQYFGPGTRLTVT.